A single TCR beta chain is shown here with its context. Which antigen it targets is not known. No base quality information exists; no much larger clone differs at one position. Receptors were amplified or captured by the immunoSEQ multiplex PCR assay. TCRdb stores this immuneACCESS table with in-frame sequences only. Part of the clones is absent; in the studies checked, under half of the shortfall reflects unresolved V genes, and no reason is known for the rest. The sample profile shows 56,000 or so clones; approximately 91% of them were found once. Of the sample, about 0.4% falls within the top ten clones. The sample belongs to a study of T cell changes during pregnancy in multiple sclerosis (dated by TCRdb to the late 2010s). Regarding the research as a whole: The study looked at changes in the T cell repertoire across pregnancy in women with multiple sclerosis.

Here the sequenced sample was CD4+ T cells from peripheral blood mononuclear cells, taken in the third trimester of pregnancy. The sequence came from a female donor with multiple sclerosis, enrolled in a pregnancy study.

The CDR3 protein sequence reads: CASSEARLAGDYEQYF. At the DNA level, the sequence is TGTGCCAGCAGTGAAGCCCGACTAGCGGGAGACTACGAGCAGTACTTC. Recombination connected TRBV6-1 to TRBJ2-7; 12 of the junction bases match TRBD2. Based on the germline V gene, the CDR1 and CDR2 sequences are MNHNS and SASEGT. From the cysteine up to the phenylalanine, the CDR3 has a length of 16 residues. This entry keeps only the CDR3 DNA: 48 bases, framed from base 1. The germline V and J ends show losses of 0 bases and 3 bases respectively, and no gene match explains 3 bases of the junction.